These 16 T cell receptor beta chains came from one sample sequenced in a study of cytomegalovirus exposure and HLA in healthy donors. The primer mix had 60 Vbeta and 13 Jbeta primers. Produced via immunoSEQ multiplex PCR; TCRdb's table is partial and in-frame only. The sample includes roughly 45,000 clones, 60% to 70% of them seen just once. Material: PBMCs. All receptors come from a man in his sixties in good health and CMV-seropositive.

This chain links TRBV4-1 with TRBJ2-7, with D possibly TRBD1 on 6 matching bases. V was pared by 1 base and J by 4 bases, with 11 bases between. Germline loops: CDR1 MGHRA, CDR2 YSYEKL. The CDR3 is 14 residues long. CDR3 bases: TGCGCCAGCAGCCAAGCACAGGGTGATTACGAGCAGTACTTC. It encodes CASSQAQGDYEQYF.

CDR3 residues: CASTRGTSYEQYF. The CDR3 DNA is TGTGCCAGCACCAGGGGTACCTCCTACGAGCAGTACTTC. The chain links TRBV6-5 to TRBJ2-7, with D perhaps TRBD1 (6 bases). The CDR3 length is 13 residues. With 7 bases removed from V and 0 bases from J, the gap between germline ends came to 10 bases. Germline V CDR1 and CDR2: MNHEY, SVGAGI.

This clone has a handful of counts. The genes are TRBV5-4 and TRBJ2-7; 11 bases agree with TRBD2. The CDR3 covers 16 residues. Germline V gene lookup returns CDR1 SGHNT and CDR2 YYREEE (reference sequence). Trimming took 0 bases from V and 4 from J; bases not matched to a gene: 6. CDR3 residues: CASSLGLAGIHYEQYF. The CDR3 DNA follows: TGTGCCAGCAGCTTGGGACTAGCGGGAATCCATTACGAGCAGTACTTC.

The chain employs TRBV7-8 and TRBJ2-1; 8 bases align to TRBD2. V was pared by 4 bases and J by 2 bases, with 4 bases of the junction left unmatched. From germline, CDR1 is SGHVS and CDR2 FQNEAQ. The CDR3 totals 15 residues. The CDR3 DNA is TGTGCCAGCAGCTATAGCGGGAAAACCTACAATGAGCAGTTCTTC. It translates to CASSYSGKTYNEQFF. The full variable domain, in which reference TRBV7-8 and TRBJ2-1 provide the parts outside the CDR3, is GAGVSQSPRYKVAKRGQDVALRCDPISGHVSLFWYQQALGQGPEFLTYFQNEAQLDKSGLPSDRFFAERPEGSVSTLKIQRTQQEDSAVYLCASSYSGKTYNEQFFGPGTRLTVL.

The chain combines TRBV19 with TRBJ2-1; unclear D gene. Trimming pared 0 bases from V and 7 bases from J, leaving 4 bases between. Germline-derived CDR1 and CDR2 are LNHDA and SQIVND (reference sequence). CDR3 length equals 12 residues. CDR3 in amino acids: CASSIEENEQFF. CDR3 in DNA: TGTGCCAGTAGTATAGAGGAGAATGAGCAGTTCTTC.

Only a few counts were recorded for this clone. This sequence joins TRBV6-5 and TRBJ1-1, with unresolved D. CDR1 and CDR2 (germline): MNHEY, SVGAGI. Trimming took 8 bases from V and 7 from J, leaving 20 bases between them. The CDR3 is 14 amino acids. In DNA form, the CDR3 reads TGTGCCAGCTCTACGGGAATAAAAGAGGATGAAGCTTTCTTT. Translation: CASSTGIKEDEAFF.

The chain has TRBV5-6 and TRBJ2-2; D unresolved. The V end was cut by 3 bases, the J end by 6 bases, with 21 bases between. Germline assignment: CDR1 SGHDT and CDR2 YYEEEE. CDR3 size: 17 residues. The CDR3 loop reads CASSWALEHLESGELFF. In DNA form, the CDR3 reads TGTGCCAGCAGCTGGGCGCTGGAACATTTAGAGTCCGGGGAGCTGTTTTTT. Full variable domain (remainder filled in from reference TRBV5-6 and TRBJ2-2): DAGVTQSPTHLIKTRGQQVTLRCSPKSGHDTVSWYQQALGQGPQFIFQYYEEEERQRGNFPDRFSGHQFPNYSSELNVNALLLGDSALYLCASSWALEHLESGELFFGEGSRLTVL.

By share of the sample, this clone is medium-sized (0.01 to 0.1%). DNA of the CDR3: TGTGCCAGCTCACCGGGCCCTCCACCATCAGATACGCAGTATTTT. Translation gives CASSPGPPPSDTQYF. The chain recombines TRBV18 with TRBJ2-3; D gene uncertain. The CDR3 extends over 15 amino acids. The V gene lost 3 bases and the J gene lost 4 bases, with 14 bases spanning the gap. Germline-derived CDR1 and CDR2 are KGHSH and LQKENI.

The chain has TRBV10-3 and TRBJ1-2; D gene uncertain. Germline V gene data show CDR1 as ENHRY and CDR2 as SYGVKD. This CDR3 contains 14 residues. Trimming shortened V by 10 bases and J by 3 bases, and 18 bases separated the two germline ends. The CDR3 region has the DNA TGTGCCACTCCTTTAGACGGAGACGACTATGGCTACACCTTC. Translated: CATPLDGDDYGYTF.

This clone was picked up a small number of times. This chain links TRBV28 with TRBJ2-7; 9 bases map to TRBD2. Per the germline V gene, CDR1 is MDHEN and CDR2 is SYDVKM. V was clipped by 7 bases and J by 7 bases; unmatched bases: 11. CDR3 length: 14 amino acids. The CDR3 sequence is CASNPLAGGFEQYF. CDR3 DNA sequence: TGTGCCAGCAACCCACTAGCGGGCGGATTTGAGCAGTACTTC.

CDR3 protein: CASRRDGPYGYTF. In DNA form, the CDR3 reads TGTGCCAGCAGGCGGGACGGGCCCTATGGCTACACCTTC. The V call is TRBV2, the J call TRBJ1-2, with D possibly TRBD1 on 5 matching bases. The ends were cut back, 6 bases at V and 4 bases at J, with 12 bases in the middle. The CDR3 runs 13 residues. Germline V gene data show CDR1 as SNHLY and CDR2 as FYNNEI.

This clone occurred once. V usage is TRBV10-3 and J usage is TRBJ2-2; D gene uncertain. This CDR3 is built from 15 residues. CDR1 is ENHRY, CDR2 SYGVKD, per germline. V lost 0 bases and J 4 bases, leaving 9 bases between the germline ends. The DNA of the CDR3 is TGTGCCATCAGTGAGTCCGAGCGAACCACCGGGGAGCTGTTTTTT. Translated, it gives CAISESERTTGELFF.

The chain uses TRBV9 and TRBJ1-2; D ambiguous. V dropped 0 bases and J dropped 0 bases, with 9 bases sitting between them. The CDR3 is 15 amino acids. Germline CDR1 is SGDLS and CDR2 is YYNGEE. CDR3: CASSVDSKPNYGYTF. Here the CDR3 DNA reads TGTGCCAGCAGCGTAGATAGCAAGCCTAACTATGGCTACACCTTC. The full variable domain, completed using reference TRBV9 and TRBJ1-2, is DSGVTQTPKHLITATGQRVTLRCSPRSGDLSVYWYQQSLDQGLQFLIQYYNGEERAKGNILERFSAQQFPDLHSELNLSSLELGDSALYFCASSVDSKPNYGYTFGSGTRLTVV.

The chain recombines TRBV10-3 with TRBJ2-3; TRBD2 matches 8 bases. Trimming removed 3 bases from V and 1 base from J; junction bases left unmatched: 3. The CDR3 extends over 15 amino acids. Germline V gene data show CDR1 as ENHRY and CDR2 as SYGVKD. Written as DNA, the CDR3 is TGTGCCATCAGTGAAACGGGAGGGGGCACAGATACGCAGTATTTT. Its translation: CAISETGGGTDTQYF.

V gene TRBV29-1 combines with J gene TRBJ2-7; D uncertain. From germline, CDR1 is SQVTM and CDR2 ANQGSEA. The CDR3 extends over 11 amino acids. Deletions cut 6 bases from V and 2 bases from J, with 8 bases between. The CDR3 is CSVRMPYEQYF. The CDR3 coding sequence is TGCAGCGTGAGGATGCCCTACGAGCAGTACTTC.

This clone was picked up a small number of times. The V gene is TRBV29-1, the J gene TRBJ2-1; maybe TRBD2 (6 bases). CDR3 length: 15 residues. Germline CDR1 SQVTM, CDR2 ANQGSEA. The germline V and J ends were trimmed by 3 bases and 2 bases, with 14 bases remaining between them. The CDR3 reads CSVEGPGVPYNEQFF. The CDR3 DNA reads as TGCAGCGTTGAGGGGCCGGGAGTACCCTACAATGAGCAGTTCTTC.